One T cell receptor (beta chain) is described in this entry. This sample was included in a study of blood T cell repertoires in COVID-19. Looking at the study overall: Spain, Italy and the United States supplied samples that represented acute and convalescent COVID-19. The analysed material was cDNA or gDNA that came from T cells, B-cell-depleted T cells, or PBMCs.

Original handling: Researchers report that nucleated cell counts were estimated from reference gene primer amplification. Assay used: immunoSEQ multiplex PCR; TCRdb lists only in-frame clones, some missing. The V and J calls and clone size were taken over from that table, and D and trimming were inferred from the DNA. The table has a few hundred thousand clones, around 84% seen once; the top ten hold 4.5% to 5.5%. Losses at the gene ends were 4 bases for V and 5 bases for J; bases not matched to a gene: 5. Germline V gene data show CDR1 as SGHRS and CDR2 as YFSETQ. The CDR3 sequence is 15 residues long.

Sequenced material: peripheral blood. The TCR sequence derives from an older woman who had recovered from COVID-19. The chain recombines TRBV5-1 with TRBJ1-4; the match to TRBD1 covers 10 bases. The CDR3 DNA sequence: TGCGCCAGCAGCGCCTGGACAGGGGGGAATGAAAAACTGTTTTTT. Translation gives CASSAWTGGNEKLFF.